This T cell receptor beta chain was profiled in a study of OX40 agonist ivuxolimab in advanced cancers. This clone was seen a few times. TCRdb's table, derived via immunoSEQ multiplex PCR, lists solely in-frame clones and lacks some. Of under 15,000 clones listed, roughly three quarters are singletons. Trimming removed 1 base from V and 4 bases from J, with 13 bases in between. Germline CDR1 is SGHTA and CDR2 is FQGNSA. CDR3 length: 15 residues. The input for sequencing was CD4+ or CD8+ T cells sorted from blood, taken in a trial of the OX40 agonist ivuxolimab. V and J are TRBV7-2 and TRBJ1-1, with a tentative D call TRBD1 (5 bases). The source is an adult with an advanced solid tumor such as melanoma, head and neck, liver or kidney cancer. The CDR3 here is CASSLEIGATTEAFF. The CDR3 DNA follows: TGTGCCAGCAGCTTAGAAATCGGGGCCACCACTGAAGCTTTCTTT. Together with reference TRBV7-2 and TRBJ1-1, the CDR3 gives the full variable domain: GAGVSQSPSNKVTEKGKDVELRCDPISGHTALYWYRQSLGQGLEFLIYFQGNSAPDKSGLPSDRFSAERTGGSVSTLTIQRTQQEDSAVYLCASSLEIGATTEAFFGQGTRLTVV.